This T cell receptor (beta chain) originates from a study of beta chain features in type 1 diabetes. Study findings and constraints: Type 1 diabetes patients showed fewer insertions and more deletions at VDJ junctions.

This clone has only a few counts. Its antigen is undetermined. Expressed TCRB transcripts were sequenced after all isolated RNA was converted to cDNA. Samples of naive, central memory and regulatory T cells yielded a mean of about 3.9 million reads. Sequencing used immunoSEQ multiplex PCR; TCRdb keeps in-frame clones, though not all of them. Counted here are under 500,000 clones, approximately 31% occurring once; the ten biggest clones make up 0.05% to 0.065%. The receptor was isolated from a man younger than 35 in good health. The specimen sequenced was naive CD4+ T cells from blood.

In DNA, the CDR3 is TGTGCCTGGAGTCTTACTGGAGGCTACACCTTC. Protein product: CAWSLTGGYTF. The chain carries TRBV30 and TRBJ1-2, with D uncertain. Germline V gene data show CDR1 as GTSNPN and CDR2 as SVGIG (reference sequence). This CDR3 has 11 residues. V lost 2 bases and J lost 8, with 9 bases in between. Based on the CDR3 plus reference TRBV30 and TRBJ1-2, the full variable domain is SQTIHQWPATLVQPVGSPLSLECTVEGTSNPNLYWYRQAAGRGLQLLFYSVGIGQISSEVPQNLSASRPQDRQFILSSKKLLLSDSGFYLCAWSLTGGYTFGSGTRLTVV.